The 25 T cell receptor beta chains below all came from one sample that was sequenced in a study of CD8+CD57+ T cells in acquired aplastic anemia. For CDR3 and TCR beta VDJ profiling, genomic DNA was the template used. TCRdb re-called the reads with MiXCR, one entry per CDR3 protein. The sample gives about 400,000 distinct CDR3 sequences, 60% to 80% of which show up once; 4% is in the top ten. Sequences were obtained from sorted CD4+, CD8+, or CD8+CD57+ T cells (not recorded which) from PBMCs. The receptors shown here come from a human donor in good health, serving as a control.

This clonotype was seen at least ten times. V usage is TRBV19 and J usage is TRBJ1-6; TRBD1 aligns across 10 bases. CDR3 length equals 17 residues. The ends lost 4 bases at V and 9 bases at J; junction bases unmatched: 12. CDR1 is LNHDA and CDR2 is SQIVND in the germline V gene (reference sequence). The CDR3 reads CASSKGTGEKKGSPLHF. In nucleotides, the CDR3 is TGTGCCAGTAGTAAGGGGACAGGGGAGAAAAAGGGTTCACCCCTCCACTTT.

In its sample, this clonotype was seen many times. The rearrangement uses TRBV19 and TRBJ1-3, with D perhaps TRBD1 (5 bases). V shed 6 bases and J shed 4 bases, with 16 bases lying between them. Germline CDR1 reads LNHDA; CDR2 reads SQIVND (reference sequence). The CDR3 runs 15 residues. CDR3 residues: CASRDYRDLGNTIYF. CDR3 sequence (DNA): TGTGCCAGTAGAGACTACCGGGACCTCGGAAACACCATATATTTT.

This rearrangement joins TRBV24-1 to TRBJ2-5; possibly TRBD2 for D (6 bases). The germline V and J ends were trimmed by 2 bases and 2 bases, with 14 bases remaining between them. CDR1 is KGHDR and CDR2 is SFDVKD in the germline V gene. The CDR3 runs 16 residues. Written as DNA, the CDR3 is TGTGCCACCAGTGATTCGGGACTGGGTGGACAAGAGACCCAGTACTTC. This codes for CATSDSGLGGQETQYF.

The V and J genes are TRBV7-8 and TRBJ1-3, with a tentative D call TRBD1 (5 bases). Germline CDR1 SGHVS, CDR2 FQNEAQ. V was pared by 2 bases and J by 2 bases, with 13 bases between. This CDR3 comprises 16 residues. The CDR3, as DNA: TGTGCCAGCAGCTTAACAGGACGGGCGACTGGAAACACCATATATTTT. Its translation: CASSLTGRATGNTIYF.

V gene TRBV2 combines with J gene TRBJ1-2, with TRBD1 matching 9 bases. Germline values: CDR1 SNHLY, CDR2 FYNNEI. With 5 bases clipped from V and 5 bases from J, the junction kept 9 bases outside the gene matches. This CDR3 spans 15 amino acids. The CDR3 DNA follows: TGTGCCAGCAGTCTATCCGGGACAGGGCGGTATGGCTACACCTTC. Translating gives CASSLSGTGRYGYTF.

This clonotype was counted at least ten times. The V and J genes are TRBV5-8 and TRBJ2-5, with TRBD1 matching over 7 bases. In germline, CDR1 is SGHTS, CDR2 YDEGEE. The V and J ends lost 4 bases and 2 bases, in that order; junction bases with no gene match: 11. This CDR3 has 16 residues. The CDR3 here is CASSDKTGSGQETQYF. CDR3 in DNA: TGTGCCAGCAGCGACAAGACAGGGTCTGGTCAAGAGACCCAGTACTTC.

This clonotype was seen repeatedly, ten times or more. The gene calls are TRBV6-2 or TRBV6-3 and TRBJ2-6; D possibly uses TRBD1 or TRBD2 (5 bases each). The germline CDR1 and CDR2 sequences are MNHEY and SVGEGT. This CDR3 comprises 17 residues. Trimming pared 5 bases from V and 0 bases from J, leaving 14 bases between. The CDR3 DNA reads TGTGCCAGCAGTGACCCGGGACGGAACTCTGGGGCCAACGTCCTGACTTTC. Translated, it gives CASSDPGRNSGANVLTF.

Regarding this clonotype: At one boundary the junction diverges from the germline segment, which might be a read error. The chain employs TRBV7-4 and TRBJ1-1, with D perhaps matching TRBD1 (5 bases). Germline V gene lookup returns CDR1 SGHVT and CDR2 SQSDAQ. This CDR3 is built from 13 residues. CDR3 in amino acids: CASSLAETAGAYF. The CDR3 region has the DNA TGTGCCAGCAGCCTAGCCGAGACGGCTGGGGCTTACTTC.

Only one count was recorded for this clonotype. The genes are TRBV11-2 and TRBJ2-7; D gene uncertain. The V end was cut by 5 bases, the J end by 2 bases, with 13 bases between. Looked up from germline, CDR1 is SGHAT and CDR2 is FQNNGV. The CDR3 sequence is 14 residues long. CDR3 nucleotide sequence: TGTGCCAGCAGCGAAGGGCTCCTGGCCTACGAGCAGTACTTC. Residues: CASSEGLLAYEQYF.

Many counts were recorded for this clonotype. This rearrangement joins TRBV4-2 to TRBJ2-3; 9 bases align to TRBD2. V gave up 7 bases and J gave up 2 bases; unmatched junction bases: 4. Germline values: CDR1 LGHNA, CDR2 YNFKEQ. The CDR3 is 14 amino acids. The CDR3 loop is CASIASGITDTQYF. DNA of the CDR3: TGTGCCAGCATTGCTAGCGGGATCACAGATACGCAGTATTTT.

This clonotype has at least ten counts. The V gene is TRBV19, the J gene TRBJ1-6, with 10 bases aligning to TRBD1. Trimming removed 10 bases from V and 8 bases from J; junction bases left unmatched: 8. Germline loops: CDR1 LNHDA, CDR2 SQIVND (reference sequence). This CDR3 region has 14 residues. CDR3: CATRWGTGDSPLHF. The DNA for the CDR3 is TGTGCCACTCGTTGGGGGACAGGGGATTCACCCCTCCACTTT.

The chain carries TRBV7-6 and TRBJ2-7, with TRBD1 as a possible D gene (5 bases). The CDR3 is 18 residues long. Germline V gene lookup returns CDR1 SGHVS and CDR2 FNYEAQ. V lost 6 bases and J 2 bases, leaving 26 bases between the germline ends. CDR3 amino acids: CASSIVAGGRGNTYEQYF. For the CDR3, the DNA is TGTGCCAGCAGTATTGTCGCCGGCGGAAGGGGAAACACCTACGAGCAGTACTTC.

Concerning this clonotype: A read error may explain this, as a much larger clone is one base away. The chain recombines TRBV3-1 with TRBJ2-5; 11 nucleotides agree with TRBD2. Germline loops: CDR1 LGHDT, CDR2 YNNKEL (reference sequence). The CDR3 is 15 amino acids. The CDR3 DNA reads TGTGTCAGCAGGCAGACTAGCGGGGCCTGGGAGACCCAGTACTTC. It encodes CVSRQTSGAWETQYF.

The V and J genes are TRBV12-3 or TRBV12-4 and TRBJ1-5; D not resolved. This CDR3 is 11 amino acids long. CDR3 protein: CASLQNQPQHF. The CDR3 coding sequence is TGTGCTAGCCTACAAAATCAGCCCCAGCATTTT.

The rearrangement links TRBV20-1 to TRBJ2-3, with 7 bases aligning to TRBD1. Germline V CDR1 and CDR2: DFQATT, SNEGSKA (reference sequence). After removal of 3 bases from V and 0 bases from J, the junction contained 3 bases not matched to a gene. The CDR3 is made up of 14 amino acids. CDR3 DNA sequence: TGCAGTGCTAGGACAGGGTTTAGCACAGATACGCAGTATTTT. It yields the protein CSARTGFSTDTQYF.

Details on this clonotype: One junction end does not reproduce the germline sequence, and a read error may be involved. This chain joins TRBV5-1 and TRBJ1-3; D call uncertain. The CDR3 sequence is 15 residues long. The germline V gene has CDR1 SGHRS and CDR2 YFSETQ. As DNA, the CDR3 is TGTGCCAGCAGATCCGGCGGGCGATCAGGAAACACCATATATTTT. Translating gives CASRSGGRSGNTIYF.

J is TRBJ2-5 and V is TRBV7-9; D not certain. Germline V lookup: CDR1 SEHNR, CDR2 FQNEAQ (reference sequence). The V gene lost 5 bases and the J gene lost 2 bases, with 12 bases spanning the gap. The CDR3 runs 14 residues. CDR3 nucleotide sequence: TGTGCCAGCAGCCCCTCCGTGGGGCAAGAGACCCAGTACTTC. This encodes CASSPSVGQETQYF. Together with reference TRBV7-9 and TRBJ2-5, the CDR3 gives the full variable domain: DTGVSQNPRHKITKRGQNVTFRCDPISEHNRLYWYRQTLGQGPEFLTYFQNEAQLEKSRLLSDRFSAERPKGSFSTLEIQRTEQGDSAMYLCASSPSVGQETQYFGPGTRLLVL.

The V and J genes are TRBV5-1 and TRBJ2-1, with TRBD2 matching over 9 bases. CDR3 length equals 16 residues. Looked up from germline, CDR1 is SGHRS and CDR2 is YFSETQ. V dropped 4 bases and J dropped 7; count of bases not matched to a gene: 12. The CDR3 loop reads CASSLPSSGTDNEQFF. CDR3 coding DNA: TGCGCCAGCAGCCTACCCTCTAGCGGGACGGATAATGAGCAGTTCTTC.

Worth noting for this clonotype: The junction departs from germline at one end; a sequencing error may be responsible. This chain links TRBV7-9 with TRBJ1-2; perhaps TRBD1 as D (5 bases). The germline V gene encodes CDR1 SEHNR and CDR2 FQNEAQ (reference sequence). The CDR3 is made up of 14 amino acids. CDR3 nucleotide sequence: TGTGCCAGTATAGAGGCAGGGCGCGGCTATGGCGACACCTTC. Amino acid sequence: CASIEAGRGYGDTF.

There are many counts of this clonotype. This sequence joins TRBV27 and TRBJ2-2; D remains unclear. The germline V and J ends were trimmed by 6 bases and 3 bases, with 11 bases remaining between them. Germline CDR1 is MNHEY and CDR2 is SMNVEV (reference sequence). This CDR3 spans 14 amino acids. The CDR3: CASSLLRDTGELFF. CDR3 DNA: TGTGCCAGCAGCTTACTGCGAGACACCGGGGAGCTGTTTTTT.

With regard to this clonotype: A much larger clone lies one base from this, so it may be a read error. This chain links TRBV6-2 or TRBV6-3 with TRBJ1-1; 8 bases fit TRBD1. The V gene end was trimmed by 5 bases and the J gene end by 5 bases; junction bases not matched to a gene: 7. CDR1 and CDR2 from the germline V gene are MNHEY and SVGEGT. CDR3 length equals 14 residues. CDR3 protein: CASSETGAGTEAFF. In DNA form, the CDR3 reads TGTGCCAGCAGTGAGACAGGGGCGGGGACTGAAGCTTTCTTT.

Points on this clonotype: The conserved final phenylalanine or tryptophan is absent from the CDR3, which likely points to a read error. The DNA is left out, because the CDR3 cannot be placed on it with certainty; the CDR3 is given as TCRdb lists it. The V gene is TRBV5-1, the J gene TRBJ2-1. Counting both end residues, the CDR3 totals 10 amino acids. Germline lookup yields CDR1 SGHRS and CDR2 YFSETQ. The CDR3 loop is CASSATANTD.

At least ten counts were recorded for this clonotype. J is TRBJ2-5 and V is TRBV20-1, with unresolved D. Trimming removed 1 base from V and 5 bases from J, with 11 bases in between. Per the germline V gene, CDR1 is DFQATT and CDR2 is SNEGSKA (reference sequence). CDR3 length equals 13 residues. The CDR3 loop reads CSARGEAWETQYF. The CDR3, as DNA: TGCAGTGCTAGAGGAGAGGCGTGGGAGACCCAGTACTTC.

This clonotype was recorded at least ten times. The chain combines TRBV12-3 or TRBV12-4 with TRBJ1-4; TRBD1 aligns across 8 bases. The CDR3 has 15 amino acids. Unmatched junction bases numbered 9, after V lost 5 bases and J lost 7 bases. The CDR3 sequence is CASSRGQGRFEKLFF. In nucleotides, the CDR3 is TGTGCCAGCAGTCGCGGACAGGGAAGGTTTGAAAAACTGTTTTTT.

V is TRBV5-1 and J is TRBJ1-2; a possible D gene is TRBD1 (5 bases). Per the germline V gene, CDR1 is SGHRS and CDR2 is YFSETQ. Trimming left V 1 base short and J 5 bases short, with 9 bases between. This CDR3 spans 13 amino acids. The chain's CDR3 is CASSLTGQYGYTF. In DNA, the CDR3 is TGCGCCAGCAGCTTGACAGGTCAATATGGCTACACCTTC. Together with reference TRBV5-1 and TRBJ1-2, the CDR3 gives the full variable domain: KAGVTQTPRYLIKTRGQQVTLSCSPISGHRSVSWYQQTPGQGLQFLFEYFSETQRNKGNFPGRFSGRQFSNSRSEMNVSTLELGDSALYLCASSLTGQYGYTFGSGTRLTVV.